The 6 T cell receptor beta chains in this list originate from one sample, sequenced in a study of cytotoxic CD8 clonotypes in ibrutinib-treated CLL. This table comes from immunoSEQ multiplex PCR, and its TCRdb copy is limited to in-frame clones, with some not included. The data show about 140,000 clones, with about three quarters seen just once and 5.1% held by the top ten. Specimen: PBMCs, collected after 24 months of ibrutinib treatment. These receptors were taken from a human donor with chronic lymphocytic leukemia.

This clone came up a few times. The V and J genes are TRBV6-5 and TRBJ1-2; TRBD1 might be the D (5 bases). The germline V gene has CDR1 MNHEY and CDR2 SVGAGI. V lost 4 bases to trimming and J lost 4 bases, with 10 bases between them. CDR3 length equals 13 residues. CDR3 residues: CASSSTDTYGYTF. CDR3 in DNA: TGTGCCAGCAGTTCGACAGACACCTATGGCTACACCTTC.

The CDR3 nucleotides read TGTGCCTGGAGTGGGGACTCTAATGAAAAACTGTTTTTT. Translated, it gives CAWSGDSNEKLFF. The chain couples TRBV30 to TRBJ1-4; TRBD1 is a possible D gene (5 bases). Germline V CDR1 and CDR2: GTSNPN, SVGIG (reference sequence). Trimming took 1 base from V and 3 from J, leaving 6 bases between them. The length of the CDR3 is 13 residues.

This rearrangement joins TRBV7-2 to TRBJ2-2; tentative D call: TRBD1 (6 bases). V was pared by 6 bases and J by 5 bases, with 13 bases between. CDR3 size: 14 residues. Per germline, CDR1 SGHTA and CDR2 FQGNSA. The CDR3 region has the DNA TGTGCCAGCAGTCTTAGAGGGGGAACCGGGGAGCTGTTTTTT. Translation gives CASSLRGGTGELFF.

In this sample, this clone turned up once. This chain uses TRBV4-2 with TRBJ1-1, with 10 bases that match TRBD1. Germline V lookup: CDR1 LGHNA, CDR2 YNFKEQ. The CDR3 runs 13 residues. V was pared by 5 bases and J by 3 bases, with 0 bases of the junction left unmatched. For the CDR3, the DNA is TGTGCCAGCAGCGGACAGGGGGACACTGAAGCTTTCTTT. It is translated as CASSGQGDTEAFF.

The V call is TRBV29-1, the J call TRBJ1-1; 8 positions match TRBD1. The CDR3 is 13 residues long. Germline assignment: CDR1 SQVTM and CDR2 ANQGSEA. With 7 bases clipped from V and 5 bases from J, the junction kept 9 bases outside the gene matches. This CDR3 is CSARTGWGTEAFF. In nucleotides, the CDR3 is TGCAGCGCCCGGACAGGGTGGGGAACTGAAGCTTTCTTT.

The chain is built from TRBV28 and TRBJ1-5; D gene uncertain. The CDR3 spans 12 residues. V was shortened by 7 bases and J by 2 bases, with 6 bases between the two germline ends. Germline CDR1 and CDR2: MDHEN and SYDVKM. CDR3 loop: CASTTGNQPQHF. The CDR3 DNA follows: TGTGCCAGCACGACTGGCAATCAGCCCCAGCATTTT.